Listed below are T cell receptor beta chains from one sample, sequenced in a study of Ad26.COV2.S vaccination and SARS-CoV-2 variants. Clones were read by immunoSEQ multiplex PCR, and TCRdb kept only the in-frame ones, dropping some. This table has a few hundred thousand clones, approximately 83% appearing once. This sample comprised peripheral blood, obtained in a trial of Ad26.COV2.S vaccine versus placebo. These receptors were collected from a person between 18 and 65 years old who received the Ad26.COV2.S COVID-19 vaccine or a placebo. Each CDR3 is given with its conserved first and last residue. Each record gives: V gene, clone size, D gene, J gene, CDR3 DNA, CDR3 protein. D genes are given only for firm matches. Clone size is stated in some rows and not others, as once, few, many or a class when expanded.

V gene: TRBV19; clone size: NA; D gene: TRBD2; J gene: TRBJ2-1; CDR3 DNA: TGTGCCAGTAGTATTCTTAGAACTAGCGGGGGAGATGAGCAGTTCTTC; CDR3 protein: CASSILRTSGGDEQFF
V gene: TRBV27; clone size: NA; D gene: NA; J gene: TRBJ2-7; CDR3 DNA: TGTGCCAGCAGTTTAGGCCTAGGGGTCTACGAGCAGTACTTC; CDR3 protein: CASSLGLGVYEQYF
V gene: TRBV5-3; clone size: NA; D gene: TRBD1; J gene: TRBJ2-7; CDR3 DNA: TGTGCCAGAAGCTTTTACAGGGGGCTCCTCTACGAGCAGTACTTC; CDR3 protein: CARSFYRGLLYEQYF
V gene: TRBV11-3; clone size: NA; D gene: TRBD1; J gene: TRBJ1-4; CDR3 DNA: TGTGCCAGCAGCTTAGACCCGGGACAGGGGGCGCCGATAACTGGAGAAAAACTGTTTTTT; CDR3 protein: CASSLDPGQGAPITGEKLFF
V gene: TRBV12-3/TRBV12-4; clone size: once; D gene: NA; J gene: TRBJ1-2; CDR3 DNA: TGTGCCAGCAGTTTGACAGCCTATGGCTACACCTTC; CDR3 protein: CASSLTAYGYTF
V gene: TRBV12-3/TRBV12-4; clone size: NA; D gene: NA; J gene: TRBJ1-2; CDR3 DNA: TGTGCCAGCAGTTTAACGGGGCGCGATGGCTACACCTTC; CDR3 protein: CASSLTGRDGYTF
V gene: TRBV7-9; clone size: NA; D gene: NA; J gene: TRBJ2-6; CDR3 DNA: TGTGCCAGCAGCTTAGCGGCGGGTGGCACTGGGGCCAACGTCCTGACTTTC; CDR3 protein: CASSLAAGGTGANVLTF
V gene: TRBV19; clone size: NA; D gene: NA; J gene: TRBJ1-1; CDR3 DNA: TGTGCCAGTAGTATAGGAGAGGGAAACACTGAAGCTTTCTTT; CDR3 protein: CASSIGEGNTEAFF
V gene: TRBV24-1; clone size: NA; D gene: NA; J gene: TRBJ1-2; CDR3 DNA: TGTGCCACCAGTCAGGACAAAACATATGGCTACACCTTC; CDR3 protein: CATSQDKTYGYTF
V gene: TRBV6-2/TRBV6-3; clone size: few; D gene: NA; J gene: TRBJ1-5; CDR3 DNA: TGTGCCAGCAGTGCCACCTACAGGGAGCAGCCCCAGCATTTT; CDR3 protein: CASSATYREQPQHF
V gene: TRBV20-1; clone size: NA; D gene: NA; J gene: TRBJ1-2; CDR3 DNA: TGCAGTGCTAGTGACGGCCGGGGCTACACCTTC; CDR3 protein: CSASDGRGYTF
V gene: TRBV27; clone size: few; D gene: NA; J gene: TRBJ2-2; CDR3 DNA: NA; CDR3 protein: CASSFGAGELFF
V gene: TRBV3-1/TRBV3-2; clone size: once; D gene: TRBD2; J gene: TRBJ2-7; CDR3 DNA: TGTGCCAGCAGCCCGTTTCCGAAGGGCGGGGGATCCTACGAGCAGTACTTC; CDR3 protein: CASSPFPKGGGSYEQYF
V gene: TRBV6-5; clone size: NA; D gene: TRBD1; J gene: TRBJ1-1; CDR3 DNA: TGTGCCAGCAGGGAGACAGGGAAAGCTTTCTTT; CDR3 protein: CASRETGKAFF
V gene: TRBV6-6; clone size: few; D gene: NA; J gene: TRBJ1-1; CDR3 DNA: TGTGCCAGCAGTACCTCAGGGGTGGTGATCCCTGAAGCTTTCTTT; CDR3 protein: CASSTSGVVIPEAFF
V gene: TRBV5-5; clone size: NA; D gene: NA; J gene: TRBJ2-7; CDR3 DNA: TGTGCCAGCAGCTTGATCCTGGGGGCTTCTTCGTCCTACGAGCAGTACTTC; CDR3 protein: CASSLILGASSSYEQYF
V gene: TRBV11-3; clone size: NA; D gene: TRBD2; J gene: TRBJ2-3; CDR3 DNA: TGTGCCAGCAGCTACATACTGGACGGGACTAGTTGGTCCGATACGCAGTATTTT; CDR3 protein: CASSYILDGTSWSDTQYF
V gene: TRBV3-1/TRBV3-2; clone size: NA; D gene: NA; J gene: TRBJ1-6; CDR3 DNA: TGTGCCCTCCTTGGAGGGAATTCACCCCTCCACTTT; CDR3 protein: CALLGGNSPLHF
V gene: TRBV5-8; clone size: NA; D gene: NA; J gene: TRBJ1-6; CDR3 DNA: TGTGCCGCCAGATCGGGGGGCTTCTATAATTCACCCCTCCACTTT; CDR3 protein: CAARSGGFYNSPLHF
V gene: TRBV5-5; clone size: NA; D gene: NA; J gene: TRBJ1-4; CDR3 DNA: TGTGCCAGCAGTCCTCGGGACATTCGAAAACTGTTTTTT; CDR3 protein: CASSPRDIRKLFF
V gene: TRBV6-5; clone size: NA; D gene: NA; J gene: TRBJ1-6; CDR3 DNA: TGTGCCAGCAGATCAAACTGGGACTATAATTCACCCCTCCACTTT; CDR3 protein: CASRSNWDYNSPLHF
V gene: TRBV11-3; clone size: NA; D gene: NA; J gene: TRBJ1-1; CDR3 DNA: TGTGCCAGCAGCTTTCGTAGGATCATGAACACTGAAGCTTTCTTT; CDR3 protein: CASSFRRIMNTEAFF
V gene: TRBV7-3; clone size: NA; D gene: NA; J gene: TRBJ2-1; CDR3 DNA: TGTGCCAGCAGCTTATCCGGGGAGCCCTTTTACAATGAGCAGTTCTTC; CDR3 protein: CASSLSGEPFYNEQFF
V gene: TRBV4-1; clone size: NA; D gene: TRBD1; J gene: TRBJ1-1; CDR3 DNA: TGCGCCAGCAGCCGTCCCGGGACAGGGGTTAGGGAAGCTTTCTTT; CDR3 protein: CASSRPGTGVREAFF
V gene: TRBV7-2; clone size: NA; D gene: TRBD2; J gene: TRBJ2-3; CDR3 DNA: TGTGCCAGCAGCTTGGAAGCTAGCGGGGGGATAAATACGCAGTATTTT; CDR3 protein: CASSLEASGGINTQYF
V gene: TRBV5-1; clone size: NA; D gene: TRBD1; J gene: TRBJ1-1; CDR3 DNA: TGCGCCAGCAGCTTGACAGGGGGAACTGAAGCTTTCTTT; CDR3 protein: CASSLTGGTEAFF
V gene: TRBV5-1; clone size: NA; D gene: NA; J gene: TRBJ2-6; CDR3 DNA: TGCGCCAGCAGCTTGGTGTACTCTGGGGCCAACGTCCTGACTTTC; CDR3 protein: CASSLVYSGANVLTF
V gene: TRBV5-4; clone size: once; D gene: NA; J gene: TRBJ2-1; CDR3 DNA: TGTGCCAGCAGCTTGGCCCGTGCCTCCTACAATGAGCAGTTCTTC; CDR3 protein: CASSLARASYNEQFF
V gene: TRBV4-1; clone size: once; D gene: NA; J gene: TRBJ2-7; CDR3 DNA: TGCGCCAGCAGCCATAGAGGGGGTTCGACCATCTACGAGCAGTACTTC; CDR3 protein: CASSHRGGSTIYEQYF